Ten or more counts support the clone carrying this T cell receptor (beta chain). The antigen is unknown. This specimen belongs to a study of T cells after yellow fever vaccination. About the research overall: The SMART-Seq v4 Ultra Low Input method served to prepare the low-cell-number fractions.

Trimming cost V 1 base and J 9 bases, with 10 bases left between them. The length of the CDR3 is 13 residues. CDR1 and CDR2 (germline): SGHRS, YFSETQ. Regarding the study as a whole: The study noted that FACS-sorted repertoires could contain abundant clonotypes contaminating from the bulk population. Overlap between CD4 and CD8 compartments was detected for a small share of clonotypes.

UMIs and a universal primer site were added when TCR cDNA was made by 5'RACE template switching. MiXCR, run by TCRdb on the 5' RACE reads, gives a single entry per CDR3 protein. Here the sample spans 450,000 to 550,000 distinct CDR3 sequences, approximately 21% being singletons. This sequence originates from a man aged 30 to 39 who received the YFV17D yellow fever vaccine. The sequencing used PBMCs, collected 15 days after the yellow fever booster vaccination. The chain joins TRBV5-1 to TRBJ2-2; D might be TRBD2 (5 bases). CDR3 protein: CASSLLLARELFF. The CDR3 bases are TGCGCCAGCAGCTTGCTCCTAGCTCGGGAGCTGTTTTTT.